The 13 T cell receptor beta chains below all came from one sample that was sequenced in a study of cytomegalovirus exposure and HLA in healthy donors. The PCR was carried out with 60 Vbeta primers and 13 Jbeta primers. Some clones are missing from TCRdb's copy, which holds only in-frame ones; the method was immunoSEQ multiplex PCR. The sample has 200,000 or so clones, about 78% seen once. The sample consisted of PBMCs. The receptors were sampled from a male donor in good health and CMV-seronegative.

In this sample, this clone turned up a few times. The chain employs TRBV10-2 and TRBJ2-5; 8 positions agree with TRBD2. Germline V CDR1 and CDR2: WSHSY, SAAADI. The CDR3 consists of 16 residues. The V and J ends lost 8 bases and 5 bases, in that order; junction bases with no gene match: 16. This CDR3 reads CASRLAEREYWETQYF. The CDR3 bases are TGCGCCAGCCGACTGGCCGAGCGGGAGTACTGGGAGACCCAGTACTTC.

This clone was seen a handful of times. The chain is built from TRBV7-9 and TRBJ1-1; the D gene is possibly TRBD1 (6 bases). The CDR3 extends over 11 amino acids. Germline CDR1 SEHNR, CDR2 FQNEAQ (reference sequence). The V gene lost 6 bases and the J gene lost 8 bases, with 10 bases spanning the gap. This CDR3 reads CASRGGREAFF. The CDR3 DNA reads as TGTGCCAGCAGAGGGGGACGGGAAGCTTTCTTT.

This sequence joins TRBV27 and TRBJ1-5; 7 nucleotides align to TRBD1. This CDR3 has 14 amino acids. The ends lost 6 bases at V and 10 bases at J; junction bases unmatched: 12. CDR1 is MNHEY, CDR2 SMNVEV, per germline (reference sequence). This chain's CDR3 is CASSPGTANRPQHF. The CDR3 DNA reads TGTGCCAGCAGCCCAGGGACAGCGAATCGACCCCAGCATTTT.

This clone was counted a few times. V gene TRBV6-1 combines with J gene TRBJ1-3; D is unresolved. The CDR3 has 13 amino acids. Per the germline V gene, CDR1 is MNHNS and CDR2 is SASEGT. The germline V and J ends were trimmed by 8 bases and 0 bases, with 8 bases remaining between them. CDR3 amino acids: CASGPLSGNTIYF. CDR3 sequence (DNA): TGTGCCAGCGGGCCCCTCTCTGGAAACACCATATATTTT.

The chain recombines TRBV5-1 with TRBJ2-5, with D uncertain. Per the germline V gene, CDR1 is SGHRS and CDR2 is YFSETQ. This CDR3 region has 13 residues. The V end lost 0 bases, the J end lost 5 bases, and 8 bases lay between the germline ends. DNA of the CDR3: TGCGCCAGCAGCTTGGCAGAAGTTGAGACCCAGTACTTC. Protein: CASSLAEVETQYF.

The chain combines TRBV7-9 with TRBJ2-2; weak D call: TRBD1 (6 bases). Trimming stripped 5 bases from V and 0 bases from J, with 13 bases between. CDR3 length: 16 residues. Germline lookup yields CDR1 SEHNR and CDR2 FQNEAQ (reference sequence). CDR3 amino acids: CASSIQGNTNTGELFF. CDR3 nucleotide sequence: TGTGCCAGCAGCATACAGGGTAACACGAACACCGGGGAGCTGTTTTTT.

This rearrangement joins TRBV6-5 to TRBJ1-4; no clear D gene. CDR3 length: 15 amino acids. V was clipped by 2 bases and J by 8 bases, with 15 bases between them. CDR1 and CDR2 (germline): MNHEY, SVGAGI. For the CDR3, the DNA is TGTGCCAGCAGTTACCGCTCGCTTGGAGGCGAAAAACTGTTTTTT. Protein: CASSYRSLGGEKLFF.

The CDR3 is CASSEYGGTGHTGELFF. As DNA, the CDR3 is TGTGCCAGCAGTGAATATGGAGGGACAGGGCATACCGGGGAGCTGTTTTTT. V usage is TRBV25-1 and J usage is TRBJ2-2; 9 bases agree with TRBD1. This CDR3 spans 17 amino acids. CDR1 and CDR2 (germline): MGHDK, SYGVNS. V lost 0 bases to trimming and J lost 5 bases; unmatched junction nucleotides: 7.

The V gene is TRBV19, the J gene TRBJ1-2; possible D gene TRBD1, 6 bases. V was trimmed by 5 bases and J by 4 bases, leaving 11 bases between them. CDR1 and CDR2 (germline): LNHDA, SQIVND (reference sequence). This CDR3 comprises 13 residues. The CDR3 sequence: CASSPQGSYGYTF. DNA of the CDR3: TGTGCCAGTAGTCCACAGGGTTCCTATGGCTACACCTTC.

The chain links TRBV16 to TRBJ2-1; TRBD1 aligns across 7 bases. The V gene end was trimmed by 5 bases and the J gene end by 8 bases; junction bases not matched to a gene: 9. This CDR3 comprises 14 residues. Germline V CDR1 and CDR2: KGHSY, FQNENV. In DNA form, the CDR3 reads TGTGCCAGCAGCGGGCAGGGGGATATCTATGAGCAGTTCTTC. Protein product: CASSGQGDIYEQFF.

In regard to this clone: At one end the junction does not follow the germline gene, possibly because of a read error. This sequence joins TRBV19 and TRBJ1-5; TRBD1 agrees at 7 bases. This CDR3 spans 14 amino acids. In germline, CDR1 is LNHDA, CDR2 SQIVND (reference sequence). In nucleotides, the CDR3 is TGTGCCAGTAGAATAGGACAGGACAATCAGCCCCAGCATTTT. This encodes CASRIGQDNQPQHF.

This rearrangement joins TRBV6-5 to TRBJ2-7; 11 bases map to TRBD1. The J segment lost 3 bases and the V segment lost 6 bases, leaving 4 bases of the junction unmatched. The CDR3 spans 14 residues. In germline, CDR1 is MNHEY, CDR2 SVGAGI. This chain's CDR3 is CASRSGTGGYEQYF. The CDR3 coding sequence is TGTGCCAGCAGGAGCGGGACAGGGGGCTACGAGCAGTACTTC.

The chain recombines TRBV5-1 with TRBJ1-3; D is undetermined. CDR1 SGHRS and CDR2 YFSETQ come from the germline V gene. The CDR3 length is 16 residues. Trimming shortened V by 0 bases and J by 2 bases, and 12 bases separated the two germline ends. For the CDR3, the DNA is TGCGCCAGCAGCTTGGGGCAGGAGGTAACTGGAAACACCATATATTTT. Encoded protein: CASSLGQEVTGNTIYF. The whole variable domain, filled in from reference TRBV5-1 and TRBJ1-3, reads KAGVTQTPRYLIKTRGQQVTLSCSPISGHRSVSWYQQTPGQGLQFLFEYFSETQRNKGNFPGRFSGRQFSNSRSEMNVSTLELGDSALYLCASSLGQEVTGNTIYFGEGSWLTVV.